These 12 T cell receptor beta chains came from one sample sequenced in a study of blood T cells in healthy people across ages. It was with a sample-barcoded 5' primer and a J-beta primer mix that a second PCR of about 6 to 11 cycles was run. TCRdb itself ran the 5' RACE reads through MiXCR, one entry per CDR3 protein. The data hold hundreds of thousands of distinct CDR3 sequences, with 25% to 30% observed a single time. Sequencing was carried out using blood. The receptors originated from an elderly woman in good health.

The chain recombines TRBV6-2 or TRBV6-3 with TRBJ1-5; 8 bases are a match to TRBD1. CDR3 length equals 16 residues. Germline CDR1 and CDR2: MNHEY and SVGEGT. V was pared by 2 bases and J by 2 bases, with 5 bases of the junction left unmatched. The CDR3 sequence: CASSYGAGGGNQPQHF. As DNA, the CDR3 is TGTGCCAGCAGTTACGGGGCAGGGGGCGGCAATCAGCCCCAGCATTTT.

A word on this clonotype: This clone may be a read error of a much larger clone one base away. V gene TRBV6-6 combines with J gene TRBJ2-1, with 7 bases that match TRBD1. CDR1 is MNHNY, CDR2 SVGAGI, per germline (reference sequence). This CDR3 has 12 residues. Trimming cost V 4 bases and J 13 bases; bases outside gene matches: 7. Here the CDR3 reads CASSSDRETQFF. The CDR3 DNA sequence: TGTGCCAGCAGTTCCGACAGGGAGACCCAGTTCTTC.

This chain uses TRBV3-1 with TRBJ2-2, with 8 bases aligning to TRBD2. The CDR3 contains 18 residues. The trim removed 8 bases at V and 4 bases at J, leaving 18 bases unmatched. Germline CDR1 reads LGHDT; CDR2 reads YNNKEL (reference sequence). The CDR3: CASGKGGPGTRPTGELFF. The CDR3 nucleotides are TGTGCCAGCGGCAAAGGCGGGCCCGGGACTAGGCCCACCGGGGAGCTGTTTTTT.

Note on this clonotype: This could be a read error, since a much larger clone is one nucleotide away. The CDR3 nucleotides read TGTGCCACCAGTGAGTCGCACGGTGAAGCTTTCTTT. This codes for CATSESHGEAFF. The V and J genes are TRBV10-3 and TRBJ1-1; D is undetermined. This CDR3 is 12 amino acids long. The germline V gene has CDR1 ENHRY and CDR2 SYGVKD.

This clonotype was picked up a small number of times. The chain has TRBV7-8 and TRBJ2-1; D possibly corresponds to TRBD2 (6 bases). The germline V gene encodes CDR1 SGHVS and CDR2 FQNEAQ. Deletions cut 5 bases from V and 7 bases from J, with 18 bases between. The CDR3 length is 15 residues. The CDR3, as DNA: TGTGCCAGCAGCCCGTTTAATCGGGGGATAAATGAGCAGTTCTTC. Residues: CASSPFNRGINEQFF.

Regarding this clonotype: Its ends do not fully match the called genes, so a read error is possible. CDR3 residues: CACSWTGDYGYTF. In nucleotides, the CDR3 is TGTGCCTGCAGCTGGACAGGGGACTATGGCTACACCTTC. The rearrangement joins TRBV9 to TRBJ1-2; 9 bases align to TRBD1. CDR1 and CDR2 from the germline V gene are SGDLS and YYNGEE. The CDR3 runs 13 residues.

This clonotype was counted at least ten times. The chain combines TRBV6-6 with TRBJ2-5; no reliable D call. The CDR3 extends over 12 amino acids. The ends were cut back, 2 bases at V and 5 bases at J, with 6 bases in the middle. Looked up from germline, CDR1 is MNHNY and CDR2 is SVGAGI (reference sequence). CDR3 DNA: TGTGCCAGCAGTTACCTTCGGGAGACCCAGTACTTC. Translated: CASSYLRETQYF.

The CDR3 sequence: CASSLTGKNTGELFF. The CDR3 DNA sequence: TGCGCCAGCAGCTTGACAGGGAAGAACACCGGGGAGCTGTTTTTT. The genes are TRBV5-1 and TRBJ2-2; D perhaps matches TRBD1 (6 bases). Trimming left V 1 base short and J 1 base short, with 8 bases between. CDR3 length equals 15 residues. In germline, CDR1 is SGHRS, CDR2 YFSETQ.

The genes are TRBV7-9 and TRBJ2-5; D is undetermined. Germline values: CDR1 SEHNR, CDR2 FQNEAQ (reference sequence). The ends were cut back, 4 bases at V and 5 bases at J, with 14 bases in the middle. The CDR3 runs to 14 residues. CDR3 sequence: CASSYVRSGETQYF. The CDR3 nucleotides read TGTGCCAGCAGCTACGTTAGATCCGGGGAGACCCAGTACTTC.

The V call is TRBV20-1, the J call TRBJ2-7, with D possibly being TRBD1 (5 bases). Per the germline V gene, CDR1 is DFQATT and CDR2 is SNEGSKA (reference sequence). The CDR3 covers 14 residues. V was trimmed by 6 bases and J by 2 bases, leaving 17 bases between them. CDR3 in DNA: TGCAGTGCCCCCCCTGGGGCGGAGCCCTACGAGCAGTACTTC. Its protein product is CSAPPGAEPYEQYF.

About this clonotype itself: At one end, the junction sequence differs from germline, possibly due to a read error. The chain employs TRBV12-3 or TRBV12-4 and TRBJ2-3, with 7 bases matching TRBD2. This CDR3 spans 14 amino acids. The CDR3 here is CASSLLAEADTEYF. The CDR3 nucleotides are TGTGCCAGCAGTTTACTAGCGGAAGCAGATACGGAGTATTTT.

This clonotype was seen more than once but under ten times. The V call is TRBV25-1, the J call TRBJ1-2; no firm D call. In germline, CDR1 is MGHDK, CDR2 SYGVNS. This CDR3 has 11 residues. With 9 bases removed from V and 6 bases from J, the gap between germline ends came to 11 bases. CDR3 protein: CASAVGNGYTF. Written as DNA, the CDR3 is TGTGCCAGTGCGGTCGGGAATGGCTACACCTTC.